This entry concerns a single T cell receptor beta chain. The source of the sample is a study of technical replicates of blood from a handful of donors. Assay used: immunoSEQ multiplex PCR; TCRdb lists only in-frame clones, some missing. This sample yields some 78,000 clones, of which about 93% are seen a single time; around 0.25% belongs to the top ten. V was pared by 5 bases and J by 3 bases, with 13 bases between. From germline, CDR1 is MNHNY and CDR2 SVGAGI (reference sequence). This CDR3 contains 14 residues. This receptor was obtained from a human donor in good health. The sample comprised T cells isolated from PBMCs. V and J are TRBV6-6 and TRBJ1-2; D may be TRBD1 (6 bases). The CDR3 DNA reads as TGTGCCAGCAGTACACAGGGAAGGGACTATGGCTACACCTTC. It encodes CASSTQGRDYGYTF.